These 29 T cell receptor beta chains were sequenced from one sample in a study of post-analysis software for immune sequencing data. Study findings and constraints: The five TRBV segments detected at higher frequency in patients than in controls included TRBV5-6, TRBV5-1 and TRBV20-1.

Their cognate antigens are unknown. The TCR beta cDNA libraries contained unique molecular identifiers. TCRdb reprocessed the PCR reads with MiXCR, giving one entry per CDR3 protein. The sample lists about 540,000 distinct CDR3 sequences, around 31% occurring once. The sequencing input was blood. Every receptor here comes from a girl aged 2-17 years with multiple sclerosis.

The chain has TRBV10-1 and TRBJ2-3; D is unclear. Germline-derived CDR1 and CDR2 are WNHNN and SYGVQD (reference sequence). The CDR3 is 14 residues long. Deletions cut 3 bases from V and 9 bases from J, with 16 bases between. The CDR3 protein is CASSDSLATVTQYF. CDR3 DNA sequence: TGCGCCAGCAGTGATTCCCTTGCCACGGTCACGCAGTATTTT.

The chain links TRBV20-1 to TRBJ1-6; TRBD1 matches 9 bases. The trim removed 7 bases at V and 13 bases at J, leaving 11 bases unmatched. CDR1 is DFQATT and CDR2 is SNEGSKA in the germline V gene (reference sequence). This CDR3 region has 13 residues. The CDR3 protein is CSVVGQGRRPLHF. CDR3 bases: TGCAGTGTCGTTGGACAGGGGCGGCGGCCCCTCCACTTT.

The chain combines TRBV5-5 with TRBJ1-2, with unresolved D. V was shortened by 0 bases and J by 2 bases, with 11 bases between the two germline ends. Germline CDR1 SGHKS, CDR2 YYEKEE (reference sequence). The CDR3 contains 15 residues. CDR3 residues: CASSLGPDANYGYTF. Written as DNA, the CDR3 is TGTGCCAGCAGCTTGGGGCCGGACGCGAACTATGGCTACACCTTC.

This clonotype was counted many times. The chain couples TRBV20-1 to TRBJ2-3; possibly TRBD1 for D (6 bases). Trimming stripped 6 bases from V and 7 bases from J, with 23 bases between. CDR1 DFQATT and CDR2 SNEGSKA come from the germline V gene (reference sequence). CDR3 length equals 15 residues. For the CDR3, the DNA is TGCAGTGCAGTATCGGACAGCCGAAACCCTTATACGCAGTATTTT. Residues: CSAVSDSRNPYTQYF.

The chain is built from TRBV12-3 or TRBV12-4 and TRBJ2-3; no clear D. This CDR3 has 13 amino acids. Trimming left V 6 bases short and J 4 bases short, with 11 bases between. In nucleotides, the CDR3 is TGTGCCAGCAGATGGATGAGCGCAGATACGCAGTATTTT. Translating it yields CASRWMSADTQYF.

The chain has TRBV12-3 or TRBV12-4 and TRBJ2-7, with a possible D match to TRBD2 (6 bases). V was clipped by 1 base and J by 4 bases, with 17 bases between them. This CDR3 region has 16 residues. The CDR3 nucleotides are TGTGCCAGCAGTTTAGGGGACGGGGGAGGCGTGTACGAGCAGTACTTC. Protein sequence: CASSLGDGGGVYEQYF.

The chain recombines TRBV28 with TRBJ2-4; 8 bases fit TRBD1. The length of the CDR3 is 14 residues. CDR1 and CDR2 from the germline V gene are MDHEN and SYDVKM. Unmatched junction bases numbered 9, after V lost 5 bases and J lost 9 bases. In nucleotides, the CDR3 is TGTGCCAGCAGTGACCCACAGGGGGTAATCATTCAGTACTTC. The encoded protein is CASSDPQGVIIQYF.

The V and J genes are TRBV2 and TRBJ1-6; D gene ambiguous. Looked up from germline, CDR1 is SNHLY and CDR2 is FYNNEI. The V gene lost 6 bases and the J gene lost 6 bases, with 18 bases spanning the gap. This CDR3 spans 16 amino acids. CDR3 in amino acids: CASSHTWDPGNSPLHF. For the CDR3, the DNA is TGTGCCAGCAGCCACACTTGGGATCCCGGTAATTCACCCCTCCACTTT.

The sample holds a few counts of this clonotype. The V gene is TRBV12-3 or TRBV12-4, the J gene TRBJ1-5, with TRBD1 as a possible D gene (5 bases). The CDR3 consists of 15 residues. The ends were cut back, 5 bases at V and 7 bases at J, with 18 bases in the middle. The CDR3 loop reads CASSDSRVGDQPQHF. CDR3 coding DNA: TGTGCCAGCAGTGACAGCCGAGTCGGCGACCAGCCCCAGCATTTT.

The chain couples TRBV10-3 to TRBJ2-1, with 14 bases identical to TRBD2. The CDR3 has 19 residues. The germline gives CDR1 ENHRY, CDR2 SYGVKD. The trim removed 1 base at V and 4 bases at J, leaving 9 bases unmatched. DNA for the CDR3: TGTGCCATCAGTGAGTTACCGGGACTAGCGGGAGACTTTTACAATGAGCAGTTCTTC. It specifies CAISELPGLAGDFYNEQFF.

The rearrangement links TRBV5-1 to TRBJ2-5; D is perhaps TRBD1 (6 bases). The CDR3 extends over 15 amino acids. V was clipped by 0 bases and J by 2 bases, with 11 bases between them. CDR1 SGHRS and CDR2 YFSETQ come from the germline V gene. The DNA for the CDR3 is TGCGCCAGCAGCTTGGGGCAGGGGCCTCAAGAGACCCAGTACTTC. Amino acids: CASSLGQGPQETQYF. The entire variable domain, with the rest obtained from reference TRBV5-1 and TRBJ2-5, is as follows: KAGVTQTPRYLIKTRGQQVTLSCSPISGHRSVSWYQQTPGQGLQFLFEYFSETQRNKGNFPGRFSGRQFSNSRSEMNVSTLELGDSALYLCASSLGQGPQETQYFGPGTRLLVL.

The CDR3 protein is CASTRTGSQETQYF. In DNA, the CDR3 is TGTGCCAGCACGCGGACAGGGTCCCAAGAGACCCAGTACTTC. The rearrangement uses TRBV28 and TRBJ2-5; 8 nucleotides agree with TRBD1. The CDR3 runs 14 residues. The germline CDR1 and CDR2 sequences are MDHEN and SYDVKM. Losses at the gene ends were 7 bases for V and 1 base for J; bases not matched to a gene: 5.

J is TRBJ2-6 and V is TRBV6-5; 7 nucleotides align to TRBD1. The CDR3 is made up of 16 amino acids. Germline trimming cut 0 bases from V and 4 bases from J; bases unmatched to any gene: 3. Germline-derived CDR1 and CDR2 are MNHEY and SVGAGI. CDR3 in DNA: TGTGCCAGCAGTTACTCTAGGGGGCCGGGGGCCAACGTCCTGACTTTC. Amino acids: CASSYSRGPGANVLTF.

Note on this clonotype: One end of the junction varies from germline; a read error may be responsible. The genes are TRBV3-1 and TRBJ2-1; TRBD2 matches at 10 bases. The CDR3 runs 15 residues. Germline V gene lookup returns CDR1 LGHDT and CDR2 YNNKEL (reference sequence). The CDR3: CVSSQGASGGSEQFF. CDR3 DNA: TGTGTCAGCAGCCAGGGGGCTAGCGGGGGATCTGAGCAGTTCTTC.

The chain is built from TRBV20-1 and TRBJ1-2, with D unresolved. The germline CDR1 and CDR2 sequences are DFQATT and SNEGSKA (reference sequence). V was trimmed by 2 bases and J by 4 bases, leaving 20 bases between them. This CDR3 comprises 16 residues. As DNA, the CDR3 is TGCAGTGCTAGACCCCCTTCGGGAGGCCAACGCTATGGCTACACCTTC. It is translated as CSARPPSGGQRYGYTF.

The chain couples TRBV20-1 to TRBJ1-5; weak D call: TRBD1 (5 bases). V shed 3 bases and J shed 0 bases, with 12 bases lying between them. Germline V gene sequence: CDR1 DFQATT, CDR2 SNEGSKA (reference sequence). The length of the CDR3 is 15 residues. In nucleotides, the CDR3 is TGCAGTGCTAGTGCGGGACCCTATAGCAATCAGCCCCAGCATTTT. Amino acids: CSASAGPYSNQPQHF.

The chain is built from TRBV6-1 and TRBJ1-1; D gene unclear. Germline V gene sequence: CDR1 MNHNS, CDR2 SASEGT. Trimming pared 4 bases from V and 6 bases from J, leaving 12 bases between. The CDR3 covers 13 residues. The CDR3 spells CASSVNRYAEAFF. In DNA form, the CDR3 reads TGTGCCAGCAGTGTCAACCGCTATGCTGAAGCTTTCTTT.

The J gene is TRBJ1-5, the V gene TRBV19; no clear D. CDR3 length: 12 residues. Germline V gene sequence: CDR1 LNHDA, CDR2 SQIVND (reference sequence). V was pared by 3 bases and J by 6 bases, with 6 bases between. CDR3 DNA sequence: TGTGCCAGTAGTATTAGAAGTCAGCCCCAGCATTTT. Translation: CASSIRSQPQHF. Variable domain in full (rest from reference TRBV19 and TRBJ1-5): DGGITQSPKYLFRKEGQNVTLSCEQNLNHDAMYWYRQDPGQGLRLIYYSQIVNDFQKGDIAEGYSVSREKKESFPLTVTSAQKNPTAFYLCASSIRSQPQHFGDGTRLSIL.

The chain joins TRBV2 to TRBJ2-1; 9 positions match TRBD2. From germline, CDR1 is SNHLY and CDR2 FYNNEI. The CDR3 totals 14 residues. Unmatched junction bases numbered 8, after V lost 6 bases and J lost 8 bases. The CDR3 DNA follows: TGTGCCAGCAGGGTAGCGGGGGCTGTGGATGAGCAGTTCTTC. The encoded protein is CASRVAGAVDEQFF. The full variable domain, with the rest looked up from reference TRBV2 and TRBJ2-1, is EPEVTQTPSHQVTQMGQEVILRCVPISNHLYFYWYRQILGQKVEFLVSFYNNEISEKSEIFDDQFSVERPDGSNFTLKIRSTKLEDSAMYFCASRVAGAVDEQFFGPGTRLTVL.

The chain combines TRBV7-2 with TRBJ1-2; TRBD1 agrees at 7 bases. Per germline, CDR1 SGHTA and CDR2 FQGNSA. The CDR3 length is 15 residues. With V trimmed by 3 bases and J by 5 bases, 9 bases remained unmatched. CDR3 DNA sequence: TGTGCCAGCAGCTTTGGACAGGAGACCAGATATGGCTACACCTTC. It translates to CASSFGQETRYGYTF.

The chain joins TRBV28 to TRBJ1-2, with a weak D call TRBD1 (5 bases). In germline, CDR1 is MDHEN, CDR2 SYDVKM. Trimming took 5 bases from V and 2 from J, leaving 15 bases between them. CDR3 size: 15 residues. The CDR3 sequence is CASSPGGSLNYGYTF. The CDR3, as DNA: TGTGCCAGCAGTCCGGGGGGAAGTCTGAACTATGGCTACACCTTC.

The V and J genes are TRBV28 and TRBJ1-6; D possibly corresponds to TRBD1 (6 bases). CDR1 and CDR2 from the germline V gene are MDHEN and SYDVKM. Deletions cut 4 bases from V and 7 bases from J, with 17 bases between. The CDR3 has 16 residues. The CDR3 spells CASSSQGRQNNSPLHF. The CDR3 bases are TGTGCCAGCAGTTCCCAGGGGAGGCAAAACAATTCACCCCTCCACTTT.

In regard to this clonotype: At one end, the junction sequence differs from germline, possibly due to a read error. J is TRBJ2-1 and V is TRBV2; 9 nucleotides agree with TRBD1. Per the germline V gene, CDR1 is SNHLY and CDR2 is FYNNEI. This CDR3 comprises 15 residues. CDR3 DNA: TGTGCCAGCAGGTCCGACAGGGGGGAATACAATGGGCAGTTCTTC. It is translated as CASRSDRGEYNGQFF.

The CDR3 bases are TGCAGTGCTACGACGAGGGGACCTGATGGCTACACCTTC. Its translation: CSATTRGPDGYTF. The V call is TRBV20-1, the J call TRBJ1-2; weak D call: TRBD1 (5 bases). The length of the CDR3 is 13 residues. Germline loops: CDR1 DFQATT, CDR2 SNEGSKA (reference sequence). Trimming stripped 4 bases from V and 6 bases from J, with 15 bases between.

The chain uses TRBV2 and TRBJ2-7, with a weak D call TRBD2 (5 bases). Germline lookup yields CDR1 SNHLY and CDR2 FYNNEI. The CDR3 spans 13 residues. Trimming took 6 bases from V and 3 from J, leaving 12 bases between them. In DNA, the CDR3 is TGTGCCAGCAGGGGAGACAACAACTACGAGCAGTACTTC. Protein product: CASRGDNNYEQYF.

The V call is TRBV29-1, the J call TRBJ2-7; unclear D gene. From germline, CDR1 is SQVTM and CDR2 ANQGSEA. V lost 0 bases and J lost 3, with 18 bases in between. The CDR3 is made up of 16 amino acids. Written as DNA, the CDR3 is TGCAGCGTTGAAGAGAGGAACAGAGGCCTATTCTACGAGCAGTACTTC. It translates to CSVEERNRGLFYEQYF.

The chain employs TRBV6-4 and TRBJ1-2; the D gene is possibly TRBD1 (6 bases). Germline values: CDR1 MRHNA, CDR2 SNTAGT. CDR3 length: 15 residues. V was clipped by 5 bases and J by 2 bases, with 15 bases between them. The CDR3 bases are TGTGCCAGCAGTCCTACAGGGTTGAGAAACTATGGCTACACCTTC. It specifies CASSPTGLRNYGYTF.

This clonotype was counted only a few times. The CDR3 loop is CSARNPVVNQPQHF. The DNA for the CDR3 is TGCAGTGCTAGGAATCCCGTTGTCAATCAGCCCCAGCATTTT. The chain has TRBV20-1 and TRBJ1-5; D call uncertain. From germline, CDR1 is DFQATT and CDR2 SNEGSKA (reference sequence). V was shortened by 3 bases and J by 3 bases, with 12 bases between the two germline ends. The CDR3 loop spans 14 amino acids.

CDR3 nucleotide sequence: TGTGCCAGCAAAGCAGTAGTACCCCCTCGCACCGGGGAGCTGTTTTTT. Translating it yields CASKAVVPPRTGELFF. This rearrangement joins TRBV19 to TRBJ2-2; D unresolved. V lost 9 bases and J lost 4, with 21 bases in between. The CDR3 consists of 16 residues. Germline CDR1 and CDR2: LNHDA and SQIVND (reference sequence).